Listed below are T cell receptor beta chains from one sample, sequenced in a study of identical twins. Each CDR3 protein is one row after TCRdb ran MiXCR on the 5' RACE reads. The table records under 250,000 distinct CDR3 sequences, 6% to 8% of them present only once. The same data also contributed to another study, on yellow fever vaccine responses in identical twins.

Sequencing was performed on CD8+ T cells sorted from blood. Receptors were obtained from a woman aged 18 to 35 in good health. Each CDR3 is given with its conserved first and last residue. Fields, in order: CDR3 length, V gene, CDR3 protein.

len: 15; v_gene: TRBV15; CDR3aa: CATSDDRGSTDTQYF
len: 14; v_gene: TRBV27; CDR3aa: CASTQGSSYNEQFF
len: 14; v_gene: TRBV13; CDR3aa: CASSPAGLGNIQYF
len: 16; v_gene: TRBV27; CDR3aa: CASQRGGASGANVLTF
len: 14; v_gene: TRBV27; CDR3aa: CASSLGQGATEAFF
len: 15; v_gene: TRBV3-1; CDR3aa: CASSFKVLNTDTQYF
len: 18; v_gene: TRBV6-5; CDR3aa: CASSYLNPRTSGRETQYF
len: 16; v_gene: TRBV20-1; CDR3aa: CSARDLAGGDTGELFF
len: 13; v_gene: TRBV7-9; CDR3aa: CASTLGSGYEQFF
len: 15; v_gene: TRBV13; CDR3aa: CASSLSDSRAYEQFF
len: 13; v_gene: TRBV5-6; CDR3aa: CASSLGGAGELFF
len: 12; v_gene: TRBV24-1; CDR3aa: CATCGGKDTQYF
len: 17; v_gene: TRBV4-1; CDR3aa: CASSQSGRLEGTGELFF
len: 15; v_gene: TRBV7-9; CDR3aa: CASSLESGDTYEQYF
len: 13; v_gene: TRBV29-1; CDR3aa: CSVGGGLGNEQFF
len: 16; v_gene: TRBV7-6; CDR3aa: CASSLFSGGAIDTQYF
len: 16; v_gene: TRBV5-1; CDR3aa: CASSLGTGDSTDTQYF
len: 15; v_gene: TRBV7-6; CDR3aa: CASSLGQGVNNEQFF
len: 14; v_gene: TRBV12-3/TRBV12-4; CDR3aa: CASSLSPPNTEAFF
len: 16; v_gene: TRBV12-3/TRBV12-4; CDR3aa: CASSLLRGSSYNEQFF
len: 13; v_gene: TRBV20-1; CDR3aa: CSARGVGITEAFF
len: 14; v_gene: TRBV6-5; CDR3aa: CASSYSLGYDGYTF
len: 14; v_gene: TRBV20-1; CDR3aa: CSAKQGYSNQPQHF
len: 15; v_gene: TRBV5-1; CDR3aa: CASSLLWHVNTEAFF
len: 16; v_gene: TRBV4-1; CDR3aa: CASSHPGIKNTGELFF
len: 18; v_gene: TRBV7-6; CDR3aa: CASSPRRLAGVNTGELFF
len: 16; v_gene: TRBV6-1; CDR3aa: CASTQNLGAGDEKLFF
len: 17; v_gene: TRBV11-2; CDR3aa: CASSLGASGGNTGELFF
len: 14; v_gene: TRBV7-6; CDR3aa: CASSSISIYNEQFF
len: 19; v_gene: TRBV5-1; CDR3aa: CASSGYRESASTWGNIQYF
len: 15; v_gene: TRBV7-3; CDR3aa: CASSRIGNPVDEQFF
len: 13; v_gene: TRBV4-1; CDR3aa: CASSQGAAYGYTF
len: 15; v_gene: TRBV27; CDR3aa: CASSLSGLRYNEQFF
len: 16; v_gene: TRBV29-1; CDR3aa: CSAVGSSGQGANEQFF
len: 14; v_gene: TRBV20-1; CDR3aa: CSSRIAGGGDTQYF
len: 14; v_gene: TRBV7-9; CDR3aa: CASSPRQMNTEAFF
len: 14; v_gene: TRBV19; CDR3aa: CASSWDRGNQPQHF
len: 14; v_gene: TRBV10-3; CDR3aa: CAISGSGGQETQYF
len: 13; v_gene: TRBV14; CDR3aa: CASSQPSQETQYF
len: 12; v_gene: TRBV13; CDR3aa: CASSSHTGELFF
len: 16; v_gene: TRBV27; CDR3aa: CASSLGRQGAQETQYF
len: 16; v_gene: TRBV6-5; CDR3aa: CASSYANRVGNTEAFF
len: 17; v_gene: TRBV12-3/TRBV12-4; CDR3aa: CASSLATGGGRNQPQHF
len: 15; v_gene: TRBV5-1; CDR3aa: CASSSDRSGANVLTF
len: 15; v_gene: TRBV15; CDR3aa: CATSSSVANTGELFF
len: 12; v_gene: TRBV7-9; CDR3aa: CASVTENTEAFF
len: 15; v_gene: TRBV9; CDR3aa: CASSTGLAAYNEQFF